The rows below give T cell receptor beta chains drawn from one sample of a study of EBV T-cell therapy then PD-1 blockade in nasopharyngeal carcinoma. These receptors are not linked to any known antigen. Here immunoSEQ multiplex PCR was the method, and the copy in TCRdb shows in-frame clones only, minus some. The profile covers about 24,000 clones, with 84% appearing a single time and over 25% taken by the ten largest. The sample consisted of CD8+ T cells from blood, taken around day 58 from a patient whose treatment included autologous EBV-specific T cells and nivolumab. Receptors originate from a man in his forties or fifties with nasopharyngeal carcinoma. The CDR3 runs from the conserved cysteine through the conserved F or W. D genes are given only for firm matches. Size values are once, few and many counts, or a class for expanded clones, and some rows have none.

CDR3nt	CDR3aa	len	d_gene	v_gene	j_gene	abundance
TGTGCCAGCAGTGATTGGCAGGGAGGATTACAGCCCCAGCATTTT	CASSDWQGGLQPQHF	15	.	TRBV6-1	TRBJ1-5	few
TGTGCCAGCAGTCCGGGTATGGGGGGGACCTACAATGAGCAGTTCTTC	CASSPGMGGTYNEQFF	16	TRBD2	TRBV6-4	TRBJ2-1	.
TGTGCCAGCAGCGCAGATAACACTGAAGCTTTCTTT	CASSADNTEAFF	12	.	TRBV13	TRBJ1-1	few
TGTGCCAGCAGCGTAGGCGACAGCTACGAGCAGTACTTC	CASSVGDSYEQYF	13	.	TRBV9	TRBJ2-7	few
TGTGCCAGCAGTCTCCGAGCCTACGAGCAGTACTTT	CASSLRAYEQYF	12	.	TRBV2	TRBJ2-7	.
TGTGCCAGCAGTGAAGCCGGCAGACTGTCTGGAAACACCATATATTTT	CASSEAGRLSGNTIYF	16	.	TRBV2	TRBJ1-3	.
TGTGCCACCAGCAGGACAGTTAGCAATCAGCCCCAGCATTTT	CATSRTVSNQPQHF	14	.	TRBV15	TRBJ1-5	.
TGTGCCAGCAGCCAAGAGGGGACTAGCGGGGGGCTCCTCTCCTACGAGCAGTACTTC	CASSQEGTSGGLLSYEQYF	19	TRBD2	TRBV4-2	TRBJ2-7	.
TGTGCCAGCAGCTTAGGGGGGGGCGGGGTGAGCTCCTACAATGAGCAGTTCTTC	CASSLGGGGVSSYNEQFF	18	.	TRBV7-6	TRBJ2-1	.
TGTGCCAGCAGCTCCAGGGGGTTAGAGGAGACCCAGTACTTC	CASSSRGLEETQYF	14	TRBD1	TRBV5-6	TRBJ2-5	.
TGTGCCAGCAAAGACAGTTACGAGCAGTACTTC	CASKDSYEQYF	11	.	TRBV12-3/TRBV12-4	TRBJ2-7	.
TGTGCCACCAGTTGGGCTAGCGGGGCCTACGAGCAGTACTTC	CATSWASGAYEQYF	14	TRBD2	TRBV15	TRBJ2-7	.
TGTGCCAGCAGTTTAGGGGGGACTGGGACCCAGTACTTC	CASSLGGTGTQYF	13	.	TRBV12-3/TRBV12-4	TRBJ2-5	.
TGCGCCAGCAGCCAGACGGTTGAGGCGGGGGAGACCCAGTACTTC	CASSQTVEAGETQYF	15	.	TRBV4-3	TRBJ2-5	.
TGTGCCAGCAGCGTAGCGGGACTCACAGATACGCAGTATTTT	CASSVAGLTDTQYF	14	.	TRBV9	TRBJ2-3	.
TGTGCCAGCAGCTTACTTCAGGGTGAAGCTTTCTTT	CASSLLQGEAFF	12	.	TRBV11-3	TRBJ1-1	few
TGCGCCAGCACCCCTCCGGGGCGGGAGTTCTACAATGAGCAGTTCTTC	CASTPPGREFYNEQFF	16	TRBD2	TRBV5-1	TRBJ2-1	medium-sized